The clone carrying this T cell receptor beta chain showed up just a few times. Its antigen is not identified. Each cDNA molecule carried a unique molecular identifier. TCRdb fed the 5' RACE reads into MiXCR, producing one record per CDR3 protein. The sample shows roughly 66,000 distinct CDR3 sequences, approximately 9% of them seen only once. CDR1 is SGHTA, CDR2 FQGTGA, per germline. This CDR3 region has 16 residues. The ends were cut back, 1 base at V and 2 bases at J, with 14 bases in the middle. This specimen belongs to a study of early T cells in non-severe SARS-CoV-2 infection. Study conclusions and caveats: VDJdb matching skewed toward anti-spike CD8 responses, missing private and CD4 specificities.

Sequencing was done on a sample of whole blood. The chain carries TRBV7-3 and TRBJ2-5; tentative D call: TRBD1 (6 bases). This receptor was identified in an adult who was a healthcare worker with PCR-confirmed SARS-CoV-2 infection or an uninfected control (not recorded which). CDR3 sequence: CASSLSGTGSQETQYF. CDR3 bases: TGTGCCAGCAGCTTAAGCGGAACAGGGTCACAAGAGACCCAGTACTTC.